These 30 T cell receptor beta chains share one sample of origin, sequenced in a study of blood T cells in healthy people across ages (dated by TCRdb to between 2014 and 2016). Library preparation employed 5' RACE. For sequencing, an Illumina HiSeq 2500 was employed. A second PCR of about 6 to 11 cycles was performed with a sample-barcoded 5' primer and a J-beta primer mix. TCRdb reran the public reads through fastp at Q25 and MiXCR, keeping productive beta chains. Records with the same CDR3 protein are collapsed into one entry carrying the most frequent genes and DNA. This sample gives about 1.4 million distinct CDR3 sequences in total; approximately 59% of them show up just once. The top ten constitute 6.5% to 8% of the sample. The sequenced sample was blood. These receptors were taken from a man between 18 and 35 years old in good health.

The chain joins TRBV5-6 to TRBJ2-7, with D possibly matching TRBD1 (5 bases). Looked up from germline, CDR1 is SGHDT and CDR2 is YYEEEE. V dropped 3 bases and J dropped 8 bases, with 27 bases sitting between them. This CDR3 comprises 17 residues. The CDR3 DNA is TGTGCCAGCAGCTGGGGCAGGGTCGACCCCCTACGTACCCAGCAGTACTTC. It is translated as CASSWGRVDPLRTQQYF.

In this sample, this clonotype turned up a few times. The CDR3 DNA sequence: TGTGCCAGCAGCCCTGACCGCAATAATTCACCCCTCCACTTT. It is translated as CASSPDRNNSPLHF. The chain has TRBV12-3 or TRBV12-4 and TRBJ1-6; D gene uncertain. The CDR3 is 14 residues long. Trimming pared 6 bases from V and 5 bases from J, leaving 11 bases between.

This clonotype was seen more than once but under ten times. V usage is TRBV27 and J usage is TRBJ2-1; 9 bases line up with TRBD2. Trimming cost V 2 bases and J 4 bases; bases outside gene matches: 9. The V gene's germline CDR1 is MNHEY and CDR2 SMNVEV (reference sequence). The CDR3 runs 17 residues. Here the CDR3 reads CASSLRTSARGYNEQFF. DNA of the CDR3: TGTGCCAGCAGTTTAAGGACTAGCGCTAGGGGTTACAATGAGCAGTTCTTC.

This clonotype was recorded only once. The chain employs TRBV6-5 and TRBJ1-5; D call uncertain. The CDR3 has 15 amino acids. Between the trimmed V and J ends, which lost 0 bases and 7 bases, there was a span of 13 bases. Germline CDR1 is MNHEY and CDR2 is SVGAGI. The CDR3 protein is CASSYSSRADQPQHF. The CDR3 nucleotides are TGTGCCAGCAGTTACTCGTCTAGGGCCGACCAGCCCCAGCATTTT.

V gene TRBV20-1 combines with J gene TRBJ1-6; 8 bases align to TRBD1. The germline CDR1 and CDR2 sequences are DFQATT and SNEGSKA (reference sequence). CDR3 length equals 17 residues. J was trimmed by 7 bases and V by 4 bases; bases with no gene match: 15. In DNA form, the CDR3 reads TGCAGTGCTAAGGGGCAAGAAGGACAGGGCGACAATTCACCCCTCCACTTT. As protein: CSAKGQEGQGDNSPLHF.

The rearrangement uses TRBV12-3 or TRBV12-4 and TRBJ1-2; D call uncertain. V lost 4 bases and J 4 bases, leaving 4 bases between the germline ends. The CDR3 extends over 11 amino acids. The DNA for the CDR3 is TGTGCCAGCAGTTCGACCTATGGCTACACCTTC. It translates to CASSSTYGYTF.

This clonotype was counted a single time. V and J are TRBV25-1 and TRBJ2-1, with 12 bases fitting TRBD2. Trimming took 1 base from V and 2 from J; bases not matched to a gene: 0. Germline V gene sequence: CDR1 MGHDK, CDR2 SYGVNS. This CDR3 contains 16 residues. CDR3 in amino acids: CASSEWTSGTYNEQFF. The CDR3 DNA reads TGTGCCAGCAGTGAATGGACTAGCGGGACCTACAATGAGCAGTTCTTC. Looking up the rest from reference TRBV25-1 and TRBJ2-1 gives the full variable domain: EADIYQTPRYLVIGTGKKITLECSQTMGHDKMYWYQQDPGMELHLIHYSYGVNSTEKGDLSSESTVSRIRTEHFPLTLESARPSHTSQYLCASSEWTSGTYNEQFFGPGTRLTVL.

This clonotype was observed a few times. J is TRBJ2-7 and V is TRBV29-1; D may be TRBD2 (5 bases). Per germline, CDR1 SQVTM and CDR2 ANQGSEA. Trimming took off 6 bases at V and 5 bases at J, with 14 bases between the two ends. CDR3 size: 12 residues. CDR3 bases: TGCAGCGTCGGGGATGTGAAAGACGAGCAGTACTTC. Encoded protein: CSVGDVKDEQYF.

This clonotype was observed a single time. The CDR3 DNA reads TGTGCCAGCAGTTCCCCTCGCGACGGGGAGGGCCTTTACGAGCAGTACTTC. Translating gives CASSSPRDGEGLYEQYF. V gene TRBV27 combines with J gene TRBJ2-1, with TRBD2 identical over 7 bases. The J call may be faulty, since TRBJ2-7 better matches the DNA end. The CDR3 contains 17 residues. The germline CDR1 and CDR2 sequences are MNHEY and SMNVEV (reference sequence).

The DNA of the CDR3 is TGCAGTGCTATTCTCGGGACTAGCGGGGCCTACGAGCAGTACTTC. It codes for CSAILGTSGAYEQYF. The V call is TRBV20-1, the J call TRBJ2-7; 13 bases are shared with TRBD2. CDR3 length equals 15 residues. The ends lost 4 bases at V and 2 bases at J; junction bases unmatched: 5. Germline V gives CDR1 DFQATT, CDR2 SNEGSKA (reference sequence).

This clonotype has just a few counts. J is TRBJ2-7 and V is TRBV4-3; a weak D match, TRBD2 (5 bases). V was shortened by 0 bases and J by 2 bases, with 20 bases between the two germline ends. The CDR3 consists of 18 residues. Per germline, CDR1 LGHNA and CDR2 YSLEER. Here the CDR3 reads CASSQESIPGRGTYEQYF. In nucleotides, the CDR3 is TGCGCCAGCAGCCAAGAAAGCATCCCTGGGCGAGGGACCTACGAGCAGTACTTC.

CDR3 bases: TGTGCCAGCAGCTTCCTGAGTACGCGGGTCACCGGGGAGCTGTTTTTT. It yields the protein CASSFLSTRVTGELFF. V usage is TRBV7-9 and J usage is TRBJ2-2, with D possibly matching TRBD2 (5 bases). The CDR3 contains 16 residues. Germline assignment: CDR1 SEHNR and CDR2 FQNEAQ (reference sequence). V was trimmed by 3 bases and J by 4 bases, leaving 15 bases between them.

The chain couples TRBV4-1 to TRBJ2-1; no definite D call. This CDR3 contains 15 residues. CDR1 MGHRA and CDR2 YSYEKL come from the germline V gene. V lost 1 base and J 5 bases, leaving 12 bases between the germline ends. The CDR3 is CASSQVFGSNNEQFF. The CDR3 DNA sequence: TGCGCCAGCAGCCAAGTATTCGGCAGCAACAATGAGCAGTTCTTC.

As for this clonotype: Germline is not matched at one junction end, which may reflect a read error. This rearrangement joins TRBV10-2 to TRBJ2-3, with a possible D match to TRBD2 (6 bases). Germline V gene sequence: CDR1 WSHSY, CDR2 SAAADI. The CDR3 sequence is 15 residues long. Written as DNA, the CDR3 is TGCGCCAGCAGTGAGATTAGCGGTAGCACAGATACGCCGTATTTT. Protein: CASSEISGSTDTPYF.

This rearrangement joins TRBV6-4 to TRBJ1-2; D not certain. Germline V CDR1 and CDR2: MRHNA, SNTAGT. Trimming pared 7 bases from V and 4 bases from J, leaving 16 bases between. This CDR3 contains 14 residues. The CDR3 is CASTHRVISYGYTF. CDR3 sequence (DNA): TGTGCCAGCACCCACCGGGTCATTAGCTATGGCTACACCTTC.

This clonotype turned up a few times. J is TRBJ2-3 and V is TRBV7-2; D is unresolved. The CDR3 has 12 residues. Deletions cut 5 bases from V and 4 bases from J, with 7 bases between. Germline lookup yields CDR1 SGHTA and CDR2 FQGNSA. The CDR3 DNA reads TGTGCCAGCAGCCATCCCCCAGATACGCAGTATTTT. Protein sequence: CASSHPPDTQYF.

The CDR3 DNA reads TGTGCCAGCAGTACCCGGGACGGCAAGCAGTTCTTC. It codes for CASSTRDGKQFF. This rearrangement joins TRBV2 to TRBJ2-1; the D call may be TRBD1 or TRBD2 (5 bases each). The CDR3 extends over 12 amino acids. The germline gives CDR1 SNHLY, CDR2 FYNNEI. V was trimmed by 5 bases and J by 11 bases, leaving 13 bases between them.

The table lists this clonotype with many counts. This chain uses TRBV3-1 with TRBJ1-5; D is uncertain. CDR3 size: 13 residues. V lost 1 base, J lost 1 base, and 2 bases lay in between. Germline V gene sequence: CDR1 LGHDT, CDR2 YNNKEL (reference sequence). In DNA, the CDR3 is TGTGCCAGCAGCCAAGGGAGCAATCAGCCCCAGCATTTT. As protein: CASSQGSNQPQHF.

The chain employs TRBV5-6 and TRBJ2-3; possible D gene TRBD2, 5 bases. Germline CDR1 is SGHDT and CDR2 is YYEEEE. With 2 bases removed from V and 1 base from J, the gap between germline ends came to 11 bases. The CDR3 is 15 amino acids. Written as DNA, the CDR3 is TGTGCCAGCAGCTTAGAGGAGGATCGCACAGATACGCAGTATTTT. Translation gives CASSLEEDRTDTQYF.

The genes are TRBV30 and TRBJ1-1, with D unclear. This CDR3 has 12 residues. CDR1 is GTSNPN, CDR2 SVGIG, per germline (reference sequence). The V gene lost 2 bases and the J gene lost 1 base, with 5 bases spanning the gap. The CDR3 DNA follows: TGTGCCTGGAGTAACACGAACACTGAAGCTTTCTTT. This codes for CAWSNTNTEAFF.

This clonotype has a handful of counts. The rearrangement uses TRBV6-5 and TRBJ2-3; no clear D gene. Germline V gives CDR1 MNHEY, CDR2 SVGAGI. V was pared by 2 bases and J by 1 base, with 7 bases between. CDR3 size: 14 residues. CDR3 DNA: TGTGCCAGCAGTTACCGGTCCGGCACAGATACGCAGTATTTT. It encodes CASSYRSGTDTQYF.

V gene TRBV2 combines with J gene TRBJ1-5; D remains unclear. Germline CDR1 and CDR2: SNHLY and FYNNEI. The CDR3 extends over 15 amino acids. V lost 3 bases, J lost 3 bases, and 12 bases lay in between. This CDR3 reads CASSDLSANNQPQHF. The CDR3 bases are TGTGCCAGCAGTGATTTGTCAGCTAACAATCAGCCCCAGCATTTT.

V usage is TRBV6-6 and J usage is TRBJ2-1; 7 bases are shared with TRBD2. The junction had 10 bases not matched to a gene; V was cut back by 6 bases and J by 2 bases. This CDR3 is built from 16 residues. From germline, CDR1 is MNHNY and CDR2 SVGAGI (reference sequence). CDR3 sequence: CASRPFAGAPYNEQFF. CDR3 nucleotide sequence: TGTGCCAGCAGGCCCTTTGCGGGAGCGCCCTACAATGAGCAGTTCTTC.

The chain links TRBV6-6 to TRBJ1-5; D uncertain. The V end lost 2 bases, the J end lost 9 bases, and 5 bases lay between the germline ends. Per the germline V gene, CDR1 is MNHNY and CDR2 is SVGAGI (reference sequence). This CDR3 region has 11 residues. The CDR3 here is CASSYNWPQHF. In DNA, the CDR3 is TGTGCCAGCAGTTACAATTGGCCCCAGCATTTT.

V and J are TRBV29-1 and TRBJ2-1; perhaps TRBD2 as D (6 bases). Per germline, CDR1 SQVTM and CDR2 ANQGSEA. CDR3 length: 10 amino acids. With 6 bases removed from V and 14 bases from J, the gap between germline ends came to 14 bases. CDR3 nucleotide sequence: TGCAGCGTGATAGCGGACGGGGAGTTCTTC. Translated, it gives CSVIADGEFF.

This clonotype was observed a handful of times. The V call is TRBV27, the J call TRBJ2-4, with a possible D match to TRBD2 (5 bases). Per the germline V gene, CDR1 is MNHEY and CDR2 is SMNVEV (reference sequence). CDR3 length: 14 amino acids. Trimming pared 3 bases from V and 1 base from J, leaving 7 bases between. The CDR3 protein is CASSLGAAKNIQYF. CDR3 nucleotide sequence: TGTGCCAGCAGTTTGGGAGCGGCCAAAAACATTCAGTACTTC.

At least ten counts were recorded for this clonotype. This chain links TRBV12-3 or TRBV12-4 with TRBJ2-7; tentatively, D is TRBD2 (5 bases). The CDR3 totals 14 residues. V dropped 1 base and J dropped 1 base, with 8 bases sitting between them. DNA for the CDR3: TGTGCCAGCAGTTTAGGGACTTCATCCTACGAGCAGTACTTC. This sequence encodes CASSLGTSSYEQYF.

The CDR3: CASSKASEQFF. For the CDR3, the DNA is TGTGCCAGCAGCAAAGCCAGTGAGCAGTTCTTC. V and J are TRBV21-1 and TRBJ2-1. TRBV21-1 is described as a pseudogene. This CDR3 spans 11 amino acids.

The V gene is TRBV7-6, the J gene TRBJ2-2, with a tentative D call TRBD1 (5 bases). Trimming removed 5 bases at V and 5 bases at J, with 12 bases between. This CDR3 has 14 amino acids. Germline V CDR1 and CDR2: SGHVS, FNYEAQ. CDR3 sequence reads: CASSPRQQTGELFF. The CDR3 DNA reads TGTGCCAGCAGCCCAAGACAGCAAACCGGGGAGCTGTTTTTT.

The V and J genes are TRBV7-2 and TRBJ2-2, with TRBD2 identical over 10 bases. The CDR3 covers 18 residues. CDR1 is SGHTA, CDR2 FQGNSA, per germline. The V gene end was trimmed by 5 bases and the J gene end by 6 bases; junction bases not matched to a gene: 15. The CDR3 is CASSNDFAASGSSGELFF. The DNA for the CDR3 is TGTGCCAGCAGCAATGATTTTGCGGCTAGCGGGAGCTCCGGGGAGCTGTTTTTT.